This is a list of T cell receptor beta chains from one sample in a study of blood T cell repertoires in COVID-19. Sequencing used immunoSEQ multiplex PCR; TCRdb keeps in-frame clones, though not all of them. The sample lists fewer than 250,000 clones; 80% to 90% were seen once. The sample was PBMCs or T cells enriched from blood (not recorded which). The source of these receptors is a woman aged 40 to 50 who had been exposed to COVID-19. Both conserved end residues are part of each CDR3. The D gene is left open where the match is weak. Some rows mark clone size as missing; the rest say once, few, many or name a class of expanded clone.

TRBJ1-2,13,TRBV30,TRBD1,NA,TGTGCCGGGCTCGACAGGGCTAACTATGGCTACACCTTC,CAGLDRANYGYTF
TRBJ1-5,14,TRBV15,NA,NA,TGTGCCACCAGCAGCGCCTATAGCAATCAGCCCCAGCATTTT,CATSSAYSNQPQHF
TRBJ2-3,14,TRBV5-5,NA,many,TGTGCCAGCACGCCACAGCCGTTATCAGATACGCAGTATTTT,CASTPQPLSDTQYF
TRBJ1-4,15,TRBV18,NA,NA,TGTGCCAGCTCACCAGGTCGGCAGGCGTTTGAAAAACTGTTTTTT,CASSPGRQAFEKLFF
TRBJ1-4,12,TRBV29-1,NA,NA,TGCAGCGTTACTATGACTAATGAAAAACTGTTTTTT,CSVTMTNEKLFF
TRBJ2-5,15,TRBV4-2,TRBD2,NA,TGTGCCAGCAGCTACGCTAGCGGCAATCAAGAGACCCAGTACTTC,CASSYASGNQETQYF
TRBJ1-4,15,TRBV19,NA,NA,TGTGCCAGTAGTTCCCCCGGCCACAGCAATGAAAAACTGTTTTTT,CASSSPGHSNEKLFF
TRBJ1-1,14,TRBV27,NA,NA,TGTGCCAGCAGAACGGGATACCCGAACACTGAAGCTTTCTTT,CASRTGYPNTEAFF
TRBJ2-1,12,TRBV7-2,TRBD2,NA,TGTGCCAGCAGCTTGATAGCGGGGGGGCAGTTCTTC,CASSLIAGGQFF
TRBJ2-1,15,TRBV18,NA,NA,TGTGCCAGCTCACCCTTAGCGGCCGACTACAATGAGCAGTTCTTC,CASSPLAADYNEQFF
TRBJ2-5,14,TRBV5-1,TRBD1,NA,TGCGCCAGCAGTAAAGACAGGGGTGGTGAGACCCAGTACTTC,CASSKDRGGETQYF
TRBJ1-1,15,TRBV28,TRBD1,once,TGTGCCAGCTTCCCTACGGGACAGGGACATACTGAAGCTTTCTTT,CASFPTGQGHTEAFF
TRBJ1-1,15,TRBV5-1,TRBD1,NA,TGCGCCAGCAGCTTTCCGGACAGGCAGAACACTGAAGCTTTCTTT,CASSFPDRQNTEAFF
TRBJ1-5,18,TRBV4-1,NA,NA,TGCGCCAGCAGCCAAGAAATAGCCCTCCTCCTGGGCAATCAGCCCCAGCATTTT,CASSQEIALLLGNQPQHF
TRBJ1-6,17,TRBV21-1,NA,NA,TGTGCCAGCAGCAAAGAGCGAGCCGGGACAGGGGATTCACCCCTCCACTTT,CASSKERAGTGDSPLHF
TRBJ1-2,14,TRBV29-1,NA,NA,TGCAGCGTTGAACCGACAGTCTTAAGGGATGGCTACACCTTC,CSVEPTVLRDGYTF
TRBJ1-4,14,TRBV28,NA,once,TGTGCCAGCAGTTTGCACAGTACCAATGAAAAACTGTTTTTT,CASSLHSTNEKLFF
TRBJ2-7,14,TRBV20-1,NA,NA,TGCAGTGCTAGTTCCGGTCTTTTCTCCTACGAGCAGTACTTC,CSASSGLFSYEQYF
TRBJ1-5,15,TRBV7-2,TRBD1,NA,TGTGCCAGCAGCTTAAGGGGGACAGGGGTTCAGCCCCAGCATTTT,CASSLRGTGVQPQHF
TRBJ1-2,18,TRBV5-1,TRBD1,NA,TGCGCCAGCAGCCCTACGACAGGGGACATCAGAGCTAACTATGGCTACACCTTC,CASSPTTGDIRANYGYTF
TRBJ1-1,13,TRBV2,NA,NA,TGTGCCAGCAGTGCCCCAGTGAACACTGAAGCTTTCTTT,CASSAPVNTEAFF
TRBJ1-1,14,TRBV19,NA,NA,TGTGCCAGCCCCCTCCGGGTGGAAAATCTTGAAGCTTTCTTT,CASPLRVENLEAFF
TRBJ2-3,14,TRBV4-2,NA,NA,TGTGCCAGCAGCCAAGGTATAGCAGCAGATACGCAGTATTTT,CASSQGIAADTQYF
TRBJ1-6,12,TRBV7-6,NA,NA,TGTGCCAGCAGCCCACTAGGTTCACCCCTCCACTTT,CASSPLGSPLHF
TRBJ2-2,16,TRBV7-9,TRBD2,once,TGTGCCAGCAGCTCCGCCCTCGGCGGGGGTACCGGGGAGCTGTTTTTT,CASSSALGGGTGELFF
TRBJ1-3,19,TRBV7-8,NA,NA,TGTGCCAGCAGCCAATACCAACCCCGGAGCGCTTTCTCTGGAAACACCATATATTTT,CASSQYQPRSAFSGNTIYF
TRBJ1-2,14,TRBV7-2,TRBD1,NA,TGTGCCAGCAGCGCGGGGACAGGGACGGGGGGCTACACCTTC,CASSAGTGTGGYTF
TRBJ2-4,16,TRBV21-1,NA,NA,TGTGCCAGCAGCAGAAAATCAGGGTGGGAAGGGAACATTCAGTACTTC,CASSRKSGWEGNIQYF
TRBJ1-3,16,TRBV6-6,NA,NA,TGTGCCAGCAGACCTCCGCTTCGGGGAGATGGAAACACCATATATTTT,CASRPPLRGDGNTIYF
TRBJ1-2,15,TRBV19,NA,NA,TGTGCCAGTAGTATTGGCAGGGGACAAAACTATGGCTACACCTTC,CASSIGRGQNYGYTF
TRBJ1-5,14,TRBV7-6,TRBD1,NA,TGTGCCAGCAGCCCTAGGACAGGCCGGCAGCCCCAGCATTTT,CASSPRTGRQPQHF
TRBJ1-4,13,TRBV10-2,TRBD1,NA,TGCGCCAGCGCGGACAGGATTAATGAAAAACTGTTTTTT,CASADRINEKLFF
TRBJ1-4,16,TRBV28,NA,few,TGTGCCAGCAGTTTAAGCGCTGGGGGCCTTAATGAAAAACTGTTTTTT,CASSLSAGGLNEKLFF
TRBJ1-3,18,TRBV4-1,NA,NA,TGCGCCAGCAGCCTAGCTCCCCTCGCTTGGGGGCGTGGAAACACCATATATTTT,CASSLAPLAWGRGNTIYF
TRBJ2-5,15,TRBV7-2,NA,NA,TGTGCCAGCAGCTTGTATGGCGGCAAAACCGTGACCCAGTACTTC,CASSLYGGKTVTQYF
TRBJ1-1,18,TRBV7-9,TRBD1,NA,TGTGCCAGCAGCCAGAGTTACAGGGGGCGCGACCGTCCGTATGAAGCTTTCTTT,CASSQSYRGRDRPYEAFF
TRBJ1-2,11,TRBV29-1,NA,once,TGCAGCGGTGCGACTCCAGATGGCTACACCTTC,CSGATPDGYTF
TRBJ1-6,15,TRBV25-1,NA,NA,TGTGCCAGCAGTGACGACAGCTCCTATAATTCACCCCTCCACTTT,CASSDDSSYNSPLHF
TRBJ1-2,15,TRBV5-4,NA,few,TGTGCCAGCAGCTTGCGACAGGCGACTGGCTATGGCTACACCTTC,CASSLRQATGYGYTF
TRBJ1-2,14,TRBV19,NA,NA,TGTGCCAGTAGTCAGTCAGGGGCCGTCTATGGCTACACCTTC,CASSQSGAVYGYTF
TRBJ2-2,18,TRBV15,TRBD1,NA,TGTGCCACCCGGAACGGCAGGGGGACCTCCGCGAACACCGGGGAGCTGTTTTTT,CATRNGRGTSANTGELFF
TRBJ2-1,12,TRBV7-6,NA,NA,TGTGCCAGCAGTGTCTCTCCCAATGAGCAGTTCTTC,CASSVSPNEQFF
TRBJ1-1,13,TRBV24-1,NA,NA,TGTGCCACCAGTGGTCAGGGGTTGTCTGAAGCTTTCTTT,CATSGQGLSEAFF
TRBJ1-3,16,TRBV4-1,NA,NA,TGCGCCAGCAGCCGCTCAGCAGGGCTGGAAGGAAACACCATATATTTT,CASSRSAGLEGNTIYF
TRBJ2-2,14,TRBV4-2,NA,once,TGTGCCAGCAGCCAAGCTCAGGGGGGCGGGGAGCTGTTTTTT,CASSQAQGGGELFF
TRBJ2-2,14,TRBV7-2,TRBD1,NA,TGTGCCAGCAGCCTGGACAGGTTCACCGGGGAGCTGTTTTTT,CASSLDRFTGELFF